Following are 30 T cell receptor beta chains from one sample sequenced in a study of blood T cell repertoires in COVID-19. The repertoire was sequenced with immunoSEQ multiplex PCR; TCRdb's copy has only in-frame clones and lacks some. Of approximately 130,000 clones in the sample, approximately 77% are singletons; the top ten hold 20%. The material sequenced was peripheral blood. All receptors derive from a man aged 80 or over with acute or convalescent COVID-19.

This chain connects TRBV6-2 or TRBV6-3 to TRBJ2-1, with 15 bases identical to TRBD2. The CDR3 has 16 amino acids. The trim removed 5 bases at V and 10 bases at J, leaving 9 bases unmatched. Germline assignment: CDR1 MNHEY and CDR2 SVGEGT. Here the CDR3 reads CASSQGLAGGLDEQFF. The CDR3 nucleotides are TGTGCCAGCAGTCAAGGACTAGCGGGGGGGCTTGACGAGCAGTTCTTC.

This chain joins TRBV7-9 and TRBJ2-7, with 10 nucleotides matching TRBD1. In germline, CDR1 is SEHNR, CDR2 FQNEAQ (reference sequence). CDR3 length equals 14 residues. The V gene end was trimmed by 7 bases and the J gene end by 4 bases; junction bases not matched to a gene: 7. The CDR3 coding sequence is TGTGCCAGCAACCATGGACAGGGGGGATACGAGCAGTACTTC. Translation: CASNHGQGGYEQYF.

The chain carries TRBV6-5 and TRBJ1-2; possibly TRBD1 for D (6 bases). The V end lost 5 bases, the J end lost 8 bases, and 9 bases lay between the germline ends. CDR3 length: 11 residues. The germline V gene encodes CDR1 MNHEY and CDR2 SVGAGI. CDR3 in DNA: TGTGCCAGCAGTCCCGGACAGGGCTACACCTTC. Amino acid sequence: CASSPGQGYTF.

The J gene is TRBJ1-4, the V gene TRBV5-1, with 11 bases that match TRBD1. V was clipped by 1 base and J by 10 bases; unmatched bases: 12. Germline V CDR1 and CDR2: SGHRS, YFSETQ. The CDR3 extends over 17 amino acids. The DNA for the CDR3 is TGCGCCAGCAGCTTGTCCGGGACAGGGGGTAATAGGGGAAAACTGTTTTTT. The encoded protein is CASSLSGTGGNRGKLFF.

The V and J genes are TRBV5-1 and TRBJ2-1; perhaps TRBD1 as D (6 bases). CDR1 is SGHRS, CDR2 YFSETQ, per germline. V was cut by 0 bases and J by 8 bases, with 9 bases left in between. This CDR3 region has 13 residues. This CDR3 is CASSLAGDHEQFF. The CDR3 bases are TGCGCCAGCAGCTTGGCAGGGGACCATGAGCAGTTCTTC. Full variable domain (remainder filled in from reference TRBV5-1 and TRBJ2-1): KAGVTQTPRYLIKTRGQQVTLSCSPISGHRSVSWYQQTPGQGLQFLFEYFSETQRNKGNFPGRFSGRQFSNSRSEMNVSTLELGDSALYLCASSLAGDHEQFFGPGTRLTVL.

V is TRBV9 and J is TRBJ1-6; 7 nucleotides line up with TRBD1. This CDR3 has 13 amino acids. CDR1 and CDR2 from the germline V gene are SGDLS and YYNGEE. V dropped 4 bases and J dropped 8; count of bases not matched to a gene: 3. For the CDR3, the DNA is TGTGCCAGCAGCTGGGGGACAGATTCACCCCTCCACTTT. Amino acid sequence: CASSWGTDSPLHF. The variable domain in full, with the rest retrieved from reference TRBV9 and TRBJ1-6, is DSGVTQTPKHLITATGQRVTLRCSPRSGDLSVYWYQQSLDQGLQFLIQYYNGEERAKGNILERFSAQQFPDLHSELNLSSLELGDSALYFCASSWGTDSPLHFGNGTRLTVT.

The J gene is TRBJ2-7, the V gene TRBV5-1, with D perhaps TRBD2 (6 bases). Trimming took off 0 bases at V and 4 bases at J, with 8 bases between the two ends. The CDR3 is 13 residues long. CDR1 is SGHRS and CDR2 is YFSETQ in the germline V gene. CDR3 sequence: CASSLAEGYEQYF. CDR3 DNA: TGCGCCAGCAGCTTGGCGGAGGGGTACGAGCAGTACTTC.

This sequence joins TRBV14 and TRBJ1-1; D might be TRBD1 (5 bases). Trimming cost V 0 bases and J 4 bases, with 18 bases left between them. CDR1 and CDR2 (germline): SGHDN, FVKESK. CDR3 length: 17 residues. The CDR3 reads CASSQDRGSVSSTEAFF. CDR3 nucleotide sequence: TGTGCCAGCAGCCAAGATAGGGGATCAGTCTCGAGCACTGAAGCTTTCTTT.

This sequence joins TRBV7-9 and TRBJ2-1; no definite D call. This CDR3 spans 16 amino acids. Germline lookup yields CDR1 SEHNR and CDR2 FQNEAQ (reference sequence). V was cut by 2 bases and J by 0 bases, with 11 bases left in between. The CDR3 region is CASSLLVPGSYNEQFF. The CDR3, as DNA: TGTGCCAGCAGCTTACTTGTTCCGGGCTCCTACAATGAGCAGTTCTTC.

This chain connects TRBV4-2 to TRBJ1-6; D ambiguous. CDR3 size: 16 residues. Germline loops: CDR1 LGHNA, CDR2 YNFKEQ. V was pared by 0 bases and J by 0 bases, with 6 bases between. DNA of the CDR3: TGTGCCAGCAGCCAAGATGAGGGCTCCTATAATTCACCCCTCCACTTT. Translation gives CASSQDEGSYNSPLHF.

The chain carries TRBV5-6 and TRBJ2-2, with 8 bases aligning to TRBD1. This CDR3 is 16 amino acids long. With 4 bases clipped from V and 6 bases from J, the junction kept 11 bases outside the gene matches. Germline CDR1 reads SGHDT; CDR2 reads YYEEEE. This CDR3 reads CASSGVQGARSGELFF. The CDR3 nucleotides are TGTGCCAGCAGCGGGGTCCAGGGGGCTAGGTCCGGGGAGCTGTTTTTT.

The chain is built from TRBV29-1 and TRBJ2-5, with 9 positions matching TRBD2. Trimming removed 6 bases from V and 5 bases from J; junction bases left unmatched: 7. Germline loops: CDR1 SQVTM, CDR2 ANQGSEA. The CDR3 contains 13 residues. CDR3 residues: CSVYSGGVETQYF. The CDR3 DNA sequence: TGCAGCGTCTATAGCGGGGGTGTGGAGACCCAGTACTTC. Together with reference TRBV29-1 and TRBJ2-5, the CDR3 gives the full variable domain: SAVISQKPSRDICQRGTSLTIQCQVDSQVTMMFWYRQQPGQSLTLIATANQGSEATYESGFVIDKFPISRPNLTFSTLTVSNMSPEDSSIYLCSVYSGGVETQYFGPGTRLLVL.

The chain carries TRBV5-1 and TRBJ1-1, with 8 bases lining up with TRBD1. The CDR3 has 14 amino acids. Unmatched junction bases numbered 6, after V lost 4 bases and J lost 4 bases. The germline CDR1 and CDR2 sequences are SGHRS and YFSETQ. The CDR3 nucleotides read TGCGCCAGCAGCCCACAGGGGGGGCCCACTGAAGCTTTCTTT. It translates to CASSPQGGPTEAFF.

This chain connects TRBV18 to TRBJ2-3, with a weak D call TRBD2 (6 bases). The CDR3 extends over 17 amino acids. V lost 0 bases to trimming and J lost 1 base, with 14 bases between them. Germline assignment: CDR1 KGHSH and CDR2 LQKENI. This CDR3 is CASSPPGGGYRTDTQYF. Written as DNA, the CDR3 is TGTGCCAGCTCACCACCGGGTGGGGGGTATCGCACAGATACGCAGTATTTT.

This CDR3 is CASSLARAPAGEQFF. The CDR3 nucleotides read TGTGCCAGCAGCTTAGCGAGGGCCCCAGCGGGAGAGCAGTTCTTC. The chain employs TRBV11-1 and TRBJ2-1, with 7 bases lining up with TRBD2. Germline CDR1 and CDR2: SGHAT and FQDESV (reference sequence). The V segment lost 0 bases and the J segment 10 bases; nucleotides outside the gene matches: 9. The CDR3 has 15 amino acids.

This clone was picked up a small number of times. The J gene is TRBJ1-5, the V gene TRBV19; 7 bases are a match to TRBD1. The CDR3 totals 14 residues. Germline trimming cut 10 bases from V and 4 bases from J; bases unmatched to any gene: 10. The germline V gene has CDR1 LNHDA and CDR2 SQIVND (reference sequence). CDR3 sequence: CATHHGGQNQPQHF. Here the CDR3 DNA reads TGTGCCACCCATCACGGGGGACAGAATCAGCCCCAGCATTTT.

About this clone itself: Germline is not matched at one junction end, which may reflect a read error. J is TRBJ2-1 and V is TRBV10-3; possible D gene TRBD2, 5 bases. From germline, CDR1 is ENHRY and CDR2 SYGVKD. The CDR3 sequence is 12 residues long. Here the CDR3 reads CAISESEGGWIF. The DNA of the CDR3 is TGTGCCATCAGTGAGTCTGAGGGTGGATGGATCTTC.

The chain uses TRBV2 and TRBJ2-7; a possible D gene is TRBD1 (6 bases). V lost 4 bases and J 2 bases, leaving 21 bases between the germline ends. Germline-derived CDR1 and CDR2 are SNHLY and FYNNEI. The CDR3 is 17 residues long. CDR3 sequence reads: CASSVGGGAVGAYEQYF. The CDR3, as DNA: TGTGCCAGCAGTGTGGGTGGGGGCGCGGTCGGCGCCTACGAGCAGTACTTC.

This sequence joins TRBV5-8 and TRBJ1-6; 9 bases map to TRBD1. This CDR3 spans 15 amino acids. V lost 5 bases to trimming and J lost 6 bases; unmatched junction nucleotides: 6. Germline CDR1 SGHTS, CDR2 YDEGEE. The CDR3 DNA is TGTGCCAGCAGGCTCCGGGACAGGGCTAATTCACCCCTCCACTTT. This translates into CASRLRDRANSPLHF.

The rearrangement uses TRBV6-6 and TRBJ1-3, with D hard to call. Deletions cut 0 bases from V and 0 bases from J, with 6 bases between. This CDR3 spans 15 amino acids. CDR1 and CDR2 from the germline V gene are MNHNY and SVGAGI (reference sequence). The CDR3 sequence is CASSYSTLSGNTIYF. In DNA, the CDR3 is TGTGCCAGCAGTTACTCGACACTCTCTGGAAACACCATATATTTT.

In DNA form, the CDR3 reads TGTGCCAGCTCACCCAGGACTGCACAAGAGACCCAGTACTTC. Amino acid sequence: CASSPRTAQETQYF. The V and J genes are TRBV18 and TRBJ2-5, with D maybe TRBD2 (5 bases). The CDR3 totals 14 residues. Germline V gene sequence: CDR1 KGHSH, CDR2 LQKENI. The V end was cut by 3 bases, the J end by 2 bases, with 10 bases between.

V gene TRBV9 combines with J gene TRBJ1-2, with TRBD1 identical over 7 bases. Germline trimming cut 3 bases from V and 4 bases from J; bases unmatched to any gene: 6. In germline, CDR1 is SGDLS, CDR2 YYNGEE. This CDR3 comprises 14 residues. CDR3 region: CASSASGGAYGYTF. In DNA, the CDR3 is TGTGCCAGCAGCGCCTCAGGGGGTGCCTATGGCTACACCTTC. Supplemented by reference TRBV9 and TRBJ1-2, the full variable domain reads DSGVTQTPKHLITATGQRVTLRCSPRSGDLSVYWYQQSLDQGLQFLIQYYNGEERAKGNILERFSAQQFPDLHSELNLSSLELGDSALYFCASSASGGAYGYTFGSGTRLTVV.

The chain is built from TRBV9 and TRBJ2-3; D is undetermined. There are 13 residues in the CDR3. The germline V gene has CDR1 SGDLS and CDR2 YYNGEE. With 5 bases removed from V and 1 base from J, the gap between germline ends came to 8 bases. This CDR3 reads CASSAWRTDTQYF. CDR3 bases: TGTGCCAGCAGTGCATGGCGCACAGATACGCAGTATTTT. The whole variable domain, filled in from reference TRBV9 and TRBJ2-3, reads DSGVTQTPKHLITATGQRVTLRCSPRSGDLSVYWYQQSLDQGLQFLIQYYNGEERAKGNILERFSAQQFPDLHSELNLSSLELGDSALYFCASSAWRTDTQYFGPGTRLTVL.

J is TRBJ2-1 and V is TRBV7-9; D perhaps matches TRBD1 (6 bases). This CDR3 spans 15 amino acids. Germline CDR1 and CDR2: SEHNR and FQNEAQ (reference sequence). The V end lost 4 bases, the J end lost 8 bases, and 18 bases lay between the germline ends. CDR3 bases: TGTGCCAGCAGCTCCAGAGGGCCCGCAGGGGATGAGCAGTTCTTC. This encodes CASSSRGPAGDEQFF.

The table lists this clone with a few counts. DNA for the CDR3: TGCGCCAGCAGCAAGGGACAGGGGGGTAGGAACACTGAAGCTTTCTTT. This gives the protein CASSKGQGGRNTEAFF. This chain connects TRBV4-1 to TRBJ1-1; 11 bases agree with TRBD1. The V segment lost 5 bases and the J segment 1 base; nucleotides outside the gene matches: 6. CDR3 size: 16 residues. Germline values: CDR1 MGHRA, CDR2 YSYEKL.

This clone was observed a handful of times. The chain couples TRBV5-4 to TRBJ2-5; D is possibly TRBD2 (5 bases). V lost 4 bases to trimming and J lost 5 bases, with 18 bases between them. Germline V gene lookup returns CDR1 SGHNT and CDR2 YYREEE (reference sequence). This CDR3 has 15 residues. The CDR3 region is CASSPSQATGETQYF. For the CDR3, the DNA is TGTGCCAGCAGCCCCTCTCAAGCGACGGGGGAGACCCAGTACTTC.

The chain has TRBV5-6 and TRBJ2-1; D might be TRBD1 (5 bases). The germline gives CDR1 SGHDT, CDR2 YYEEEE. V was cut by 4 bases and J by 6 bases, with 14 bases left in between. CDR3 length equals 14 residues. CDR3 amino acids: CASSRDSVGNEQFF. CDR3 coding DNA: TGTGCCAGCAGCCGCGACAGTGTAGGCAATGAGCAGTTCTTC.

The chain combines TRBV6-1 with TRBJ1-6, with a tentative D call TRBD1 (5 bases). There are 15 residues in the CDR3. V was shortened by 0 bases and J by 8 bases, with 11 bases between the two germline ends. The germline V gene encodes CDR1 MNHNS and CDR2 SASEGT. CDR3: CASSEAVGHDSPLHF. The CDR3 coding sequence is TGTGCCAGCAGTGAAGCGGTGGGGCACGATTCACCCCTCCACTTT.

This chain connects TRBV13 to TRBJ2-4; a weak D match, TRBD2 (6 bases). Germline V gene data show CDR1 as PRHDT and CDR2 as FYEKMQ (reference sequence). The germline V and J ends were trimmed by 4 bases and 0 bases, with 10 bases remaining between them. This CDR3 comprises 15 residues. The CDR3 protein is CASSSGVIAKNIQYF. As DNA, the CDR3 is TGTGCCAGCAGCTCGGGGGTTATAGCCAAAAACATTCAGTACTTC.

This chain connects TRBV6-1 to TRBJ2-7; D perhaps matches TRBD1 (6 bases). V lost 3 bases, J lost 3 bases, and 9 bases lay in between. The germline V gene encodes CDR1 MNHNS and CDR2 SASEGT. The CDR3 runs to 13 residues. The CDR3 is CASSDQDSYEQYF. The CDR3 region has the DNA TGTGCCAGCAGTGATCAGGACAGCTACGAGCAGTACTTC.